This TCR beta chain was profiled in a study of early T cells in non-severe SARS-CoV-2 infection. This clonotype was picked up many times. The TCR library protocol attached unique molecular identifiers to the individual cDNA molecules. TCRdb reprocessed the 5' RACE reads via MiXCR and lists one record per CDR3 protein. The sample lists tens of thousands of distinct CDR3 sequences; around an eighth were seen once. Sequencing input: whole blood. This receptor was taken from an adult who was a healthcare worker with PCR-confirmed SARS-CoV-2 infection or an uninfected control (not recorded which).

For the CDR3, the DNA is TGTGCCAGCAGCTTAGTCGCAGGACGGAACACTGAAGCTTTCTTT. This translates into CASSLVAGRNTEAFF. J is TRBJ1-1 and V is TRBV7-9; no firm D call. Germline V gene data show CDR1 as SEHNR and CDR2 as FQNEAQ (reference sequence). Trimming pared 1 base from V and 1 base from J, leaving 10 bases between. This CDR3 is 15 amino acids long.